These 12 T cell receptor beta chains came from one sample sequenced in a study of T-cell reconstitution after alpha-beta-depleted transplantation in children. Unique molecular identifiers were used in preparing the TCRbeta library. Each CDR3 protein gets one entry after TCRdb re-called the PCR reads with MiXCR. The sample includes approximately 300,000 distinct CDR3 sequences, 9.5% to 13% of them seen just once. The sample was PBMCs, taken before TCRalphabeta/CD19-depleted stem cell transplant. The receptor source for this set is a boy younger than two with acute myeloid leukemia, due to receive a stem cell transplant.

This clonotype showed up many times. V usage is TRBV2 and J usage is TRBJ2-3, with 7 bases identical to TRBD2. CDR3 length: 15 amino acids. V shed 10 bases, J shed 1 base, and the junction held 11 bases outside the gene matches. CDR1 is SNHLY, CDR2 FYNNEI, per germline. The CDR3 loop is CATTFGLAGTDTQYF. For the CDR3, the DNA is TGTGCCACCACGTTCGGCCTAGCGGGCACAGATACGCAGTATTTT.

This clonotype has at least ten counts. V usage is TRBV28 and J usage is TRBJ1-6; D is perhaps TRBD1 (6 bases). CDR1 is MDHEN, CDR2 SYDVKM, per germline. This CDR3 is built from 14 residues. V gave up 6 bases and J gave up 10 bases, with 16 bases separating them. The CDR3 sequence is CASSPTGLRSPLHF. The CDR3 DNA follows: TGTGCCAGCAGCCCAACAGGGCTGCGATCACCCCTCCACTTT.

In this sample, this clonotype turned up a few times. CDR3 DNA sequence: TGTGCCAGCAGTGCGGGCCGGGTCTCAGGGGGCTACGAGCAGTACTTC. Translating it yields CASSAGRVSGGYEQYF. This chain links TRBV12-3 or TRBV12-4 with TRBJ2-7; 7 bases align to TRBD1. The ends lost 5 bases at V and 3 bases at J; junction bases unmatched: 13. The CDR3 runs to 16 residues.

In this sample, this clonotype turned up many times. The rearrangement joins TRBV6-5 to TRBJ1-1; 7 positions agree with TRBD1. The V gene's germline CDR1 is MNHEY and CDR2 SVGAGI. The CDR3 is 14 amino acids. Losses at the gene ends were 2 bases for V and 3 bases for J; bases not matched to a gene: 3. CDR3 amino acids: CASSYADRDTEAFF. In DNA, the CDR3 is TGTGCCAGCAGTTACGCCGACAGGGACACTGAAGCTTTCTTT.

This clonotype was recorded many times. The rearrangement uses TRBV5-1 and TRBJ2-7; D unclear. The germline V gene has CDR1 SGHRS and CDR2 YFSETQ. Trimming removed 0 bases from V and 3 bases from J, with 10 bases in between. This CDR3 is built from 14 residues. CDR3 sequence: CASSLDTTLYEQYF. In nucleotides, the CDR3 is TGCGCCAGCAGCTTGGACACCACCCTCTACGAGCAGTACTTC.

This sequence joins TRBV27 and TRBJ2-6, with TRBD2 as a possible D gene (5 bases). The CDR3 spans 20 residues. Germline V lookup: CDR1 MNHEY, CDR2 SMNVEV (reference sequence). Trimming stripped 1 base from V and 0 bases from J, with 19 bases between. The CDR3 coding sequence is TGTGCCAGCAGTTTATGGTTTGCGGGCGACTTAAGCTCTGGGGCCAACGTCCTGACTTTC. Translation: CASSLWFAGDLSSGANVLTF.

This clonotype was seen many times. The V and J genes are TRBV6-2 or TRBV6-3 and TRBJ1-2; possibly TRBD1 for D (5 bases). CDR1 MNHEY and CDR2 SVGEGT come from the germline V gene. The V and J ends lost 1 base and 5 bases respectively, with 14 bases between them. The CDR3 runs to 15 residues. The CDR3 spells CASSYYLPGRYGYTF. The CDR3 DNA is TGTGCCAGCAGTTACTACTTACCGGGACGGTATGGCTACACCTTC.

This clonotype was recorded many times. This chain joins TRBV7-8 and TRBJ2-2, with TRBD2 matching over 9 bases. The CDR3 has 17 residues. Germline V gene lookup returns CDR1 SGHVS and CDR2 FQNEAQ. V lost 4 bases and J lost 2; bases outside the gene matches: 8. The CDR3 DNA follows: TGTGCCAGCAGCTCAAGCGGGGGGCCCGCTAACACCGGGGAGCTGTTTTTT. This translates into CASSSSGGPANTGELFF.

This clonotype was seen repeatedly, ten times or more. The rearrangement uses TRBV29-1 and TRBJ2-1, with a weak D call TRBD2 (5 bases). V lost 2 bases, J lost 0 bases, and 8 bases lay in between. The germline V gene encodes CDR1 SQVTM and CDR2 ANQGSEA. The CDR3 length is 14 residues. The CDR3 nucleotides read TGCAGCGTTGAAAGAGCGGACTCCTACAATGAGCAGTTCTTC. Translating it yields CSVERADSYNEQFF.

Ten or more counts support this clonotype. The chain has TRBV7-8 and TRBJ2-5; 8 bases agree with TRBD1. Germline CDR1 is SGHVS and CDR2 is FQNEAQ. The CDR3 consists of 16 residues. Germline trimming cut 5 bases from V and 3 bases from J; bases unmatched to any gene: 11. CDR3 DNA sequence: TGTGCCAGCAGCATCCTGGCCAGGGGGCGCGAAGAGACCCAGTACTTC. Translation gives CASSILARGREETQYF. Full variable domain (outside the CDR3, taken from reference TRBV7-8 and TRBJ2-5): GAGVSQSPRYKVAKRGQDVALRCDPISGHVSLFWYQQALGQGPEFLTYFQNEAQLDKSGLPSDRFFAERPEGSVSTLKIQRTQQEDSAVYLCASSILARGREETQYFGPGTRLLVL.

This clonotype was seen repeatedly, ten times or more. V is TRBV4-3 and J is TRBJ1-2, with 7 bases fitting TRBD1. The trim removed 2 bases at V and 4 bases at J, leaving 7 bases unmatched. CDR3 length equals 15 residues. Looked up from germline, CDR1 is LGHNA and CDR2 is YSLEER. The CDR3 DNA reads as TGCGCCAGCAGCCAAAGGACAGGCCCTTCCTATGGCTACACCTTC. This translates into CASSQRTGPSYGYTF.

This clonotype appeared many times. The CDR3 region is CASNRDRAYNEQFF. The CDR3 DNA is TGTGCCAGCAACCGGGACAGGGCCTACAATGAGCAGTTCTTC. The genes are TRBV12-3 or TRBV12-4 and TRBJ2-1; 9 bases are shared with TRBD1. J lost 2 bases, V lost 7 bases, and 3 bases had no gene match. CDR3 length: 14 residues.